Following are 9 T cell receptor beta chains from one sample sequenced in a study of beta chain features in type 1 diabetes. What was sequenced were expressed TCRB transcripts, since all of the isolated RNA had been reverse transcribed. The repertoire was sequenced with immunoSEQ multiplex PCR; TCRdb's copy has only in-frame clones and lacks some. The data hold around 150,000 clones, with 10% to 13% observed a single time. Their target antigens are unknown. General study points: For Type 1 diabetes patients, all four CD4+ subsets carried TCRB CDR3s that were moderately but significantly shorter.

The source material was central memory CD4+ T cells from blood. These receptors were collected from a young man with type 1 diabetes.

This clone was found a few times. The chain is built from TRBV7-2 and TRBJ2-3, with 7 bases aligning to TRBD2. J was trimmed by 2 bases and V by 3 bases; bases with no gene match: 5. The CDR3 length is 15 residues. In germline, CDR1 is SGHTA, CDR2 FQGNSA. CDR3 residues: CASSFQSGNTDTQYF. In DNA form, the CDR3 reads TGTGCCAGCAGCTTTCAAAGCGGGAACACAGATACGCAGTATTTT.

V is TRBV10-3 and J is TRBJ2-2; 7 bases fit TRBD2. V dropped 4 bases and J dropped 5; count of bases not matched to a gene: 7. There are 15 residues in the CDR3. Germline-derived CDR1 and CDR2 are ENHRY and SYGVKD. In DNA, the CDR3 is TGTGCCATCAGTGTGGGGACTACGTGGACCGGGGAGCTGTTTTTT. Amino acid sequence: CAISVGTTWTGELFF.

This clone was seen more than once but under ten times. The chain is built from TRBV7-9 and TRBJ1-2; 8 bases are shared with TRBD1. Germline CDR1 reads SEHNR; CDR2 reads FQNEAQ (reference sequence). With V trimmed by 5 bases and J by 8 bases, 7 bases remained unmatched. The CDR3 has 13 residues. CDR3 amino acids: CASSDRTGSGYTF. The CDR3 DNA is TGTGCCAGCAGCGATCGGACAGGGAGCGGCTACACCTTC.

This chain connects TRBV29-1 to TRBJ1-2, with D unresolved. This CDR3 contains 14 residues. Germline V lookup: CDR1 SQVTM, CDR2 ANQGSEA. The V gene lost 0 bases and the J gene lost 1 base, with 9 bases spanning the gap. Written as DNA, the CDR3 is TGCAGCGTTGAAGATCAGGTCTTTAACTATGGCTACACCTTC. This translates into CSVEDQVFNYGYTF.

The rearrangement uses TRBV7-3 and TRBJ2-5; weak D call: TRBD2 (6 bases). CDR3 length: 16 residues. Germline assignment: CDR1 SGHTA and CDR2 FQGTGA. V lost 4 bases and J 5 bases, leaving 20 bases between the germline ends. CDR3 DNA: TGTGCCAGCAGCTCCTTCGCGGGGTTTTTGGTGGAGACCCAGTACTTC. The encoded protein is CASSSFAGFLVETQYF. The whole variable domain, filled in from reference TRBV7-3 and TRBJ2-5, reads GAGVSQTPSNKVTEKGKYVELRCDPISGHTALYWYRQSLGQGPEFLIYFQGTGAADDSGLPNDRFFAVRPEGSVSTLKIQRTERGDSAVYLCASSSFAGFLVETQYFGPGTRLLVL.

In its sample, this clone was seen a few times. Other DNA sequences of this sample code for an identical CDR3. The V gene is TRBV27, the J gene TRBJ2-5, with unresolved D. The V end was cut by 4 bases, the J end by 0 bases, with 6 bases between. The germline V gene has CDR1 MNHEY and CDR2 SMNVEV (reference sequence). This CDR3 has 13 residues. CDR3 bases: TGTGCCAGCAGTTCTCTGTACCAAGAGACCCAGTACTTC. It encodes CASSSLYQETQYF.

The chain uses TRBV27 and TRBJ2-7, with D perhaps TRBD1 (6 bases). Germline V lookup: CDR1 MNHEY, CDR2 SMNVEV (reference sequence). This CDR3 comprises 15 residues. Trimming pared 2 bases from V and 6 bases from J, leaving 17 bases between. The CDR3 is CASSLGQGTYGEQYF. The CDR3 bases are TGTGCCAGCAGTTTAGGGCAGGGGACCTACGGCGAGCAGTACTTC.

This clone was seen more than once but under ten times. The chain combines TRBV11-2 with TRBJ2-1, with TRBD2 identical over 9 bases. V was clipped by 5 bases and J by 1 base; unmatched bases: 6. CDR1 and CDR2 (germline): SGHAT, FQNNGV. The CDR3 runs 16 residues. The DNA for the CDR3 is TGTGCCAGCAGCCCGATTAGCGGGAGATCCTACAATGAGCAGTTCTTC. Amino acids: CASSPISGRSYNEQFF.

The rearrangement uses TRBV4-2 and TRBJ1-2; D perhaps matches TRBD1 (6 bases). V was clipped by 0 bases and J by 8 bases, with 22 bases between them. This CDR3 comprises 17 residues. Germline lookup yields CDR1 LGHNA and CDR2 YNFKEQ. This CDR3 reads CASSQDLLARGLEGYTF. The CDR3 nucleotides read TGTGCCAGCAGCCAAGATTTGTTGGCGAGGGGGTTAGAGGGCTACACCTTC.